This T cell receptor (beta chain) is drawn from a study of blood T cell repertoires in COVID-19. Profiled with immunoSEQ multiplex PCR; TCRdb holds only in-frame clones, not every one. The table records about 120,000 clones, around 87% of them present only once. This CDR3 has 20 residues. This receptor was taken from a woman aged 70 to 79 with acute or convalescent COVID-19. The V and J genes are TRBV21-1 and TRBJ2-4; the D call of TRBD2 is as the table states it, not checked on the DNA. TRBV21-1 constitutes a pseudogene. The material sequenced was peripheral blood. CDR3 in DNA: TGTGCCAGCAGCCTGCGACCGGGACTAGCGCATAACCTAGCCAAAAACATTCAGTACTTC. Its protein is CASSLRPGLAHNLAKNIQYF.